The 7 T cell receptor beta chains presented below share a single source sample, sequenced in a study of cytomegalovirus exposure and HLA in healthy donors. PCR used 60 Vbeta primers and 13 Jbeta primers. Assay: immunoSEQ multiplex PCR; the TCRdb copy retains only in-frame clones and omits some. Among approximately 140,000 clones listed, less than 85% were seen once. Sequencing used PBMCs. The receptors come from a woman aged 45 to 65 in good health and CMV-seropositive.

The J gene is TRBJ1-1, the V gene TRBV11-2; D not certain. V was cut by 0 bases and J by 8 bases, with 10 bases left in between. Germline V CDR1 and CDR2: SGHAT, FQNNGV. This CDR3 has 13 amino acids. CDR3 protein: CASSLDLQQEAFF. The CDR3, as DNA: TGTGCCAGCAGCTTAGATTTACAGCAAGAAGCTTTCTTT.

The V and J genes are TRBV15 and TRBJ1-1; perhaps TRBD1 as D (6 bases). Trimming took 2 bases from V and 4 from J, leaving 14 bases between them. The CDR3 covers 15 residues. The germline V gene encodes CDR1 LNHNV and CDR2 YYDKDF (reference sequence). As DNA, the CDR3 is TGTGCCACCAGCAGATCCGGGACACCCTTCACTGAAGCTTTCTTT. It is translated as CATSRSGTPFTEAFF.

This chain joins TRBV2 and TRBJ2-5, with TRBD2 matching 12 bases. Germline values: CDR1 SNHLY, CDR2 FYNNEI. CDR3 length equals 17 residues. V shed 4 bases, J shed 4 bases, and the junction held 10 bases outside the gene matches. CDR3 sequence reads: CASSGAEALAGGETQYF. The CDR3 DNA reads TGTGCCAGCAGTGGAGCTGAGGCACTAGCGGGGGGAGAGACCCAGTACTTC.

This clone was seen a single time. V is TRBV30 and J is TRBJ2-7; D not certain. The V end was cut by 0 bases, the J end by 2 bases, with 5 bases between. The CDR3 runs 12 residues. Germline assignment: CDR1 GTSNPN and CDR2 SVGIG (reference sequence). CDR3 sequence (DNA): TGTGCCTGGAGTGTTAGCACCTACGAGCAGTACTTC. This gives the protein CAWSVSTYEQYF.

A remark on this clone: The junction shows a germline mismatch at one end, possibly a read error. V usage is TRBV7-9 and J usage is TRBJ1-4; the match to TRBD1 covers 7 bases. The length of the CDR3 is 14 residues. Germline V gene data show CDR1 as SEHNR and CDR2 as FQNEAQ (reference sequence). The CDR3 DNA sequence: TGTGCCAGCAGATTAGGGGACAGCCTCGAAAAACTGTTTTTT. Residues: CASRLGDSLEKLFF.

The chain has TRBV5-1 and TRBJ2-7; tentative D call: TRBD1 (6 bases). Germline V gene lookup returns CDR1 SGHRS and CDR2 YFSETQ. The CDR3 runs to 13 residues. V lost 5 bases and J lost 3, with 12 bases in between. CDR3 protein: CASRDSWGYEQYF. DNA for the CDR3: TGCGCCAGCAGGGACAGTTGGGGCTACGAGCAGTACTTC.

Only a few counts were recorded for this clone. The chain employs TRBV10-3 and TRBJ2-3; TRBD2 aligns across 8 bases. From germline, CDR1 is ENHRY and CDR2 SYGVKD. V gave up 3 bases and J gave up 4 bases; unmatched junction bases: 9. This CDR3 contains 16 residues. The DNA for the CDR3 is TGTGCCATCAGTGAATTTGCGGGGGGATTCTCAGATACGCAGTATTTT. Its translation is CAISEFAGGFSDTQYF.